This passage covers 18 T cell receptor beta chains from one sample sequenced in a study of blood T cells in healthy people across ages. The authors ran a second PCR of about 7 to 11 cycles using a sample-barcoded 5' primer and a J-beta primer mix. TCRdb used MiXCR to reprocess the 5' RACE reads, holding one entry per CDR3 protein. This sample has about 1,500,000 distinct CDR3 sequences, with roughly 27% found just once. Sequencing was done on a sample of blood. These receptors all come from a woman aged 30 to 39 in good health.

This chain connects TRBV19 to TRBJ1-5; 7 positions match TRBD1. The CDR3 extends over 20 amino acids. V lost 5 bases, J lost 2 bases, and 21 bases stayed unmatched. Germline CDR1 reads LNHDA; CDR2 reads SQIVND (reference sequence). CDR3 sequence: CASSVLSTGTVRSGNQPQHF. CDR3 in DNA: TGTGCCAGTAGTGTCCTTTCGACCGGGACAGTCCGGTCGGGCAATCAGCCCCAGCATTTT.

Of note for this clonotype: The junction departs from germline at one end; a sequencing error may be responsible. Written as DNA, the CDR3 is TGTGTCAGCAGTGAGTCTAGAACAACAGATACGCAGTATTTT. As protein: CVSSESRTTDTQYF. The chain couples TRBV2 to TRBJ2-3; no clear D. From germline, CDR1 is SNHLY and CDR2 FYNNEI. This CDR3 has 14 residues. The variable domain in full, completed from reference TRBV2 and TRBJ2-3, reads EPEVTQTPSHQVTQMGQEVILRCVPISNHLYFYWYRQILGQKVEFLVSFYNNEISEKSEIFDDQFSVERPDGSNFTLKIRSTKLEDSAMYFCVSSESRTTDTQYFGPGTRLTVL.

This clonotype appeared a few times. The chain has TRBV9 and TRBJ2-7; D remains unclear. Germline CDR1 reads SGDLS; CDR2 reads YYNGEE. Trimming removed 0 bases at V and 3 bases at J, with 10 bases between. The CDR3 is 14 amino acids. The CDR3 spells CASSVGTPGYEQYF. The CDR3 DNA reads TGTGCCAGCAGCGTAGGGACCCCGGGCTACGAGCAGTACTTC.

The genes are TRBV2 and TRBJ2-1, with TRBD2 as a possible D gene (5 bases). There are 14 residues in the CDR3. Germline V gene lookup returns CDR1 SNHLY and CDR2 FYNNEI. The V gene lost 8 bases and the J gene lost 2 bases, with 13 bases spanning the gap. As DNA, the CDR3 is TGTGCCAGCGGATTCAGCGGAACCTACAATGAGCAGTTCTTC. Residues: CASGFSGTYNEQFF. Complete variable domain (other parts from reference TRBV2 and TRBJ2-1): EPEVTQTPSHQVTQMGQEVILRCVPISNHLYFYWYRQILGQKVEFLVSFYNNEISEKSEIFDDQFSVERPDGSNFTLKIRSTKLEDSAMYFCASGFSGTYNEQFFGPGTRLTVL.

DNA for the CDR3: TGTGCCTGGAGTCCCTCGGGGTCCAGGGACCTAAACTATGGCTACACCTTC. Residues: CAWSPSGSRDLNYGYTF. The rearrangement uses TRBV30 and TRBJ1-2; D may be TRBD1 (5 bases). Trimming removed 2 bases at V and 2 bases at J, with 21 bases between. CDR3 size: 17 residues. Per the germline V gene, CDR1 is GTSNPN and CDR2 is SVGIG (reference sequence).

V and J are TRBV7-2 and TRBJ1-6; D ambiguous. Looked up from germline, CDR1 is SGHTA and CDR2 is FQGNSA. This CDR3 spans 12 amino acids. V lost 4 bases and J 10 bases, leaving 8 bases between the germline ends. CDR3 coding DNA: TGTGCCAGCAGCTCCGTCGACTCACCCCTCCACTTT. The encoded protein is CASSSVDSPLHF.

Remarks on this clonotype: A much larger clone differs from this one at a single base, so this may be a read error. CDR3 nucleotides: TGTGCCAGCAGCTTAACAGGGGGTGGAGGCTATGACTACACCTTC. Translated: CASSLTGGGGYDYTF. This chain uses TRBV7-8 with TRBJ1-2, with TRBD1 matching 8 bases. Germline V gene sequence: CDR1 SGHVS, CDR2 FQNEAQ. CDR3 length: 15 residues.

This chain connects TRBV12-3 or TRBV12-4 to TRBJ2-5, with 15 bases aligning to TRBD2. J lost 4 bases, V lost 6 bases, and 3 bases had no gene match. The CDR3 has 15 amino acids. CDR3 in amino acids: CASSEGLAGGETQYF. The CDR3 region has the DNA TGTGCCAGCAGCGAGGGACTAGCGGGGGGAGAGACCCAGTACTTC.

There are a few counts of this clonotype. V usage is TRBV14 and J usage is TRBJ2-7; D is unresolved. The V gene's germline CDR1 is SGHDN and CDR2 FVKESK. The CDR3 has 13 amino acids. Trimming left V 2 bases short and J 5 bases short, with 10 bases between. The CDR3: CASSQPNFHEQYF. The CDR3 bases are TGTGCCAGCAGCCAACCTAACTTCCACGAGCAGTACTTC.

This clonotype was counted ten times or more. CDR3 sequence: CASSTRPTLTTYEQYF. The CDR3 DNA follows: TGCGCCAGCAGCACTCGCCCTACACTTACCACCTACGAGCAGTACTTC. V is TRBV4-1 and J is TRBJ2-7; D is ambiguous. Trimming stripped 5 bases from V and 2 bases from J, with 19 bases between. CDR3 length equals 16 residues. Germline V gives CDR1 MGHRA, CDR2 YSYEKL.

This rearrangement joins TRBV7-2 to TRBJ2-1; D may be TRBD2 (5 bases). The V gene lost 4 bases and the J gene lost 11 bases, with 18 bases spanning the gap. Per the germline V gene, CDR1 is SGHTA and CDR2 is FQGNSA. The CDR3 has 14 residues. The CDR3 spells CASSCGGPRPKQFF. CDR3 nucleotides: TGTGCCAGCAGCTGCGGAGGCCCGCGGCCTAAGCAGTTCTTC.

The V gene is TRBV7-2, the J gene TRBJ2-1; D assignment may be TRBD1 or TRBD2 (6 bases each). The V gene's germline CDR1 is SGHTA and CDR2 FQGNSA. The CDR3 is 16 residues long. Trimming shortened V by 1 base and J by 9 bases, and 19 bases separated the two germline ends. The CDR3 DNA follows: TGTGCCAGCAGCTTAGGGGGGGCCAGGGGCAGGGGTGAGCAGTTCTTC. It codes for CASSLGGARGRGEQFF. The full variable domain, completed using reference TRBV7-2 and TRBJ2-1, is GAGVSQSPSNKVTEKGKDVELRCDPISGHTALYWYRQSLGQGLEFLIYFQGNSAPDKSGLPSDRFSAERTGGSVSTLTIQRTQQEDSAVYLCASSLGGARGRGEQFFGPGTRLTVL.

This clonotype has a handful of counts. V and J are TRBV28 and TRBJ2-7; TRBD1 matches 7 bases. V dropped 4 bases and J dropped 3; count of bases not matched to a gene: 9. Germline-derived CDR1 and CDR2 are MDHEN and SYDVKM. The length of the CDR3 is 15 residues. The CDR3 loop reads CASSSPGQQSYEQYF. As DNA, the CDR3 is TGTGCCAGCAGTTCCCCGGGACAGCAAAGCTACGAGCAGTACTTC.

As to this clonotype: With a much larger clone just one base away, this may be a read error. This rearrangement joins TRBV12-3 or TRBV12-4 to TRBJ2-7, with 10 nucleotides matching TRBD1. The V and J ends lost 2 bases and 9 bases, in that order; junction bases with no gene match: 7. This CDR3 is built from 14 residues. In DNA, the CDR3 is TGTGCCAGCAGTTTAAGACAGGGGGCCAACGGGCAGTACTTC. This translates into CASSLRQGANGQYF.

The CDR3 bases are TGTGCCAGCACTAGGACAGCTATCGGCAATCAGCCCCAGCATTTT. It codes for CASTRTAIGNQPQHF. The rearrangement joins TRBV12-3 or TRBV12-4 to TRBJ1-5; D is perhaps TRBD1 (6 bases). Trimming cost V 7 bases and J 2 bases, with 15 bases left between them. This CDR3 has 15 residues.

This sequence joins TRBV3-1 and TRBJ2-7; 7 bases map to TRBD1. Germline V CDR1 and CDR2: LGHDT, YNNKEL (reference sequence). V shed 4 bases, J shed 6 bases, and the junction held 6 bases outside the gene matches. The CDR3 is 13 amino acids. The CDR3 DNA reads as TGTGCCAGCAGCCCAGACAGGGACGGCGAGCAGTACTTC. Encoded protein: CASSPDRDGEQYF.

This clonotype was recorded a few times. The V and J genes are TRBV20-1 and TRBJ1-2; D gene uncertain. Germline assignment: CDR1 DFQATT and CDR2 SNEGSKA (reference sequence). This CDR3 has 12 amino acids. Trimming cost V 4 bases and J 6 bases, with 12 bases left between them. The CDR3: CSAMEGANGYTF. The CDR3 nucleotides read TGCAGTGCTATGGAGGGAGCTAATGGCTACACCTTC.

This chain joins TRBV6-6 and TRBJ2-3, with D possibly TRBD2 on 6 matching bases. The CDR3 loop spans 14 amino acids. Germline CDR1 reads MNHNY; CDR2 reads SVGAGI (reference sequence). V gave up 8 bases and J gave up 5 bases, with 17 bases separating them. The DNA for the CDR3 is TGTGCCAGCGGGGGGTCGAGTCGTTTAGATACGCAGTATTTT. It translates to CASGGSSRLDTQYF.